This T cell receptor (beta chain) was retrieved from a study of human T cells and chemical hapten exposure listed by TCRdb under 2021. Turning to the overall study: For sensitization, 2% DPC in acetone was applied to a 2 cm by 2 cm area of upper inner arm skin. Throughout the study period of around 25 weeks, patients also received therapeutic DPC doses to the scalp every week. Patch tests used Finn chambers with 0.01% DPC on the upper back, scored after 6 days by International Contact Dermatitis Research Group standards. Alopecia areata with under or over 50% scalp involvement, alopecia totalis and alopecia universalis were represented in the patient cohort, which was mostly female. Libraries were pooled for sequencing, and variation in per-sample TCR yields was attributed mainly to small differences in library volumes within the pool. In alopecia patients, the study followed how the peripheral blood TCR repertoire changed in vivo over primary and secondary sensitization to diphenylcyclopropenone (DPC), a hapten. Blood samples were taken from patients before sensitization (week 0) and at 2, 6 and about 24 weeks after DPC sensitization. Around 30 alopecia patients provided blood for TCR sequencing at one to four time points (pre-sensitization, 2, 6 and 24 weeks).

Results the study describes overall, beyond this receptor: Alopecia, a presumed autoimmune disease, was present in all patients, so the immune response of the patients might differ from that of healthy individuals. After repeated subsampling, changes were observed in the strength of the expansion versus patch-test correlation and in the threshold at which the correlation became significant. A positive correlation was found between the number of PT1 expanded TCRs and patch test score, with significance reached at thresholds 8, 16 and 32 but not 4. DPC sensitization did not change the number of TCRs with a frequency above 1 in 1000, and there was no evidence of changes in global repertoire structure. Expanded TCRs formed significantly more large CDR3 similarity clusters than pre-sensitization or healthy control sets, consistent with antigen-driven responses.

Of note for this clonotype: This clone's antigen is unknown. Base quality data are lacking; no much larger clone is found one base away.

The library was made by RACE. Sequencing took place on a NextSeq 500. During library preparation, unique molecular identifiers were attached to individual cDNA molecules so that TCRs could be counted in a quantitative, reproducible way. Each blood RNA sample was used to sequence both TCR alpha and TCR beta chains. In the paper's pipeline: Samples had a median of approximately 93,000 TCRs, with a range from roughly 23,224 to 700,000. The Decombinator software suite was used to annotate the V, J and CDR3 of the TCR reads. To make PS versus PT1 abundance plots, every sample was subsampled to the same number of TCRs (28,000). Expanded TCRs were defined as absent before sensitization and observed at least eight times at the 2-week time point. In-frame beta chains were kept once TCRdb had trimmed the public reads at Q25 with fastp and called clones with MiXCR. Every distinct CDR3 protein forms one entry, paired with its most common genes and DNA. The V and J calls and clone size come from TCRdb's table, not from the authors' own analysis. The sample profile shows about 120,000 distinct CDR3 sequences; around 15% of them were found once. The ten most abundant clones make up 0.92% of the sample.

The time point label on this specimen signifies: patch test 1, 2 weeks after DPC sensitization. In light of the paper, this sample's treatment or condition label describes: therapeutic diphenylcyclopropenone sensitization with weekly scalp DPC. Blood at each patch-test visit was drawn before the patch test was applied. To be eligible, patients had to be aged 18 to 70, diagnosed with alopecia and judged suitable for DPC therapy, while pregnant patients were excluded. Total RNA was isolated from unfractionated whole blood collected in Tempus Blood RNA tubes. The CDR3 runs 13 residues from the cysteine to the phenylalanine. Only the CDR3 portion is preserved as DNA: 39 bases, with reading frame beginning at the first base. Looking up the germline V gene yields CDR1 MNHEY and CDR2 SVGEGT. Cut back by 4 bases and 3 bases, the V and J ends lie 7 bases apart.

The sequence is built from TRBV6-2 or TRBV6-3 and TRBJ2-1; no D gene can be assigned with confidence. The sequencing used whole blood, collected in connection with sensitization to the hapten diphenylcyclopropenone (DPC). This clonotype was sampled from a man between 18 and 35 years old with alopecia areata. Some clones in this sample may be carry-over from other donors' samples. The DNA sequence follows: TGTGCCAGCAGTTCTCACAGCTACAATGAGCAGTTCTTC. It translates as CASSSHSYNEQFF.